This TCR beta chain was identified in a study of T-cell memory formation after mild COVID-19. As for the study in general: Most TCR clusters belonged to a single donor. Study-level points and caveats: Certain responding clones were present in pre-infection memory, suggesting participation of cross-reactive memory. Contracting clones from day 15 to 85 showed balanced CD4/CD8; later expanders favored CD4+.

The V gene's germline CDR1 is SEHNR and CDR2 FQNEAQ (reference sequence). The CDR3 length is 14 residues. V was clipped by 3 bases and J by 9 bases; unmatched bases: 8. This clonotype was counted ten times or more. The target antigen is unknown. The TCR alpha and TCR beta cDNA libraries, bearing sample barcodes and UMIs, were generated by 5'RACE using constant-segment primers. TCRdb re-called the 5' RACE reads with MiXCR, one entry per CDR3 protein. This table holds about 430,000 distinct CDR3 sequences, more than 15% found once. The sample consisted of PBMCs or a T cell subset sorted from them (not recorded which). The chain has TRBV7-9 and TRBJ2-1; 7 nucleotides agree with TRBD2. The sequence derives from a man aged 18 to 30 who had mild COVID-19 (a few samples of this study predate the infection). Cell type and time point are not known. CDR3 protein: CASSFPDPGGEQFF. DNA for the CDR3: TGTGCCAGCAGCTTTCCAGACCCGGGGGGTGAGCAGTTCTTC.